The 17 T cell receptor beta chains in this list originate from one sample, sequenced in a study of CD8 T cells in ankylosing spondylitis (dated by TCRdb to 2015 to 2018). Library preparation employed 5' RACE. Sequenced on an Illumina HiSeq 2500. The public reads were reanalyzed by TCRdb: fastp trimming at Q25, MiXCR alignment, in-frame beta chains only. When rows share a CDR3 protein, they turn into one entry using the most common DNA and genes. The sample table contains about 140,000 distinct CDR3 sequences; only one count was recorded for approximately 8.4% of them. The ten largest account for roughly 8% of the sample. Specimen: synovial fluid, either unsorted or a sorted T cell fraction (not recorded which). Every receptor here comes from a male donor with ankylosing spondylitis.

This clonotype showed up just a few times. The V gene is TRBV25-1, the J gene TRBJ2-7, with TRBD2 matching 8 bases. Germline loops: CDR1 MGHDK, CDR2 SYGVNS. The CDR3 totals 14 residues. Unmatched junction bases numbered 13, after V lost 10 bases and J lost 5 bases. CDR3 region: CAISSSGRAHEQYF. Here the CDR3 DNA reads TGTGCCATTTCCTCATCCGGGAGGGCCCACGAGCAGTACTTC.

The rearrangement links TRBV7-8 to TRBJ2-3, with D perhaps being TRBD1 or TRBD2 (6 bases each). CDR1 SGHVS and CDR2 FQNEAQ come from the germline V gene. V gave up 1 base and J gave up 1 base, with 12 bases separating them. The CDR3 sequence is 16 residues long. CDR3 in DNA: TGTGCCAGCAGCTTAGACGGGGGCGGGGGCACAGATACGCAGTATTTT. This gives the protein CASSLDGGGGTDTQYF.

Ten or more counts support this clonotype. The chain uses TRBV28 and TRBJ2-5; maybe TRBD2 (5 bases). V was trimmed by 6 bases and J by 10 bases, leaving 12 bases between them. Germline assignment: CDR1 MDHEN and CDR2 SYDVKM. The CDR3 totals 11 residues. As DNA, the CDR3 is TGTGCCAGCAGGCTCACGGGGATCCAGTACTTC. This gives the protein CASRLTGIQYF.

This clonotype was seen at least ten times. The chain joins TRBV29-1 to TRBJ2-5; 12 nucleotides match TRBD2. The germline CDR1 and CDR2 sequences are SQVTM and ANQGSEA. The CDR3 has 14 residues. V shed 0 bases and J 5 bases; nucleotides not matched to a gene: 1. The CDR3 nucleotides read TGCAGCGTTGAAGAAGGACTAGCGGGGGAGACCCAGTACTTC. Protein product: CSVEEGLAGETQYF.

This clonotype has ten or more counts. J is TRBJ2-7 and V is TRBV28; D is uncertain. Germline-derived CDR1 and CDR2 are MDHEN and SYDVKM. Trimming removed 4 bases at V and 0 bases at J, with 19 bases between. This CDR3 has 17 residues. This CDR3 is CASSSARPRVGSYEQYF. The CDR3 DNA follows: TGTGCCAGCAGTTCAGCCCGACCCCGGGTAGGCTCCTACGAGCAGTACTTC.

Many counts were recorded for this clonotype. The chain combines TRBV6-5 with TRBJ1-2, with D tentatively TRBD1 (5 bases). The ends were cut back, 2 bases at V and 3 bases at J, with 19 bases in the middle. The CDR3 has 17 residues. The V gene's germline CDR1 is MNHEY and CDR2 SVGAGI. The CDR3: CASSYDPGLSADYGYTF. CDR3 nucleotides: TGTGCCAGCAGTTACGACCCGGGACTCTCGGCGGACTATGGCTACACCTTC.

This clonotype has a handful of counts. In nucleotides, the CDR3 is TGCGCCAGCAGCCTCCAAGCGGGAGGGCCCTACGAGCAGTACTTC. As protein: CASSLQAGGPYEQYF. This chain links TRBV5-1 with TRBJ2-7; TRBD2 aligns across 10 bases. Germline loops: CDR1 SGHRS, CDR2 YFSETQ. V shed 4 bases and J 2 bases; nucleotides not matched to a gene: 6. This CDR3 is 15 amino acids long. The variable domain in full, with the rest retrieved from reference TRBV5-1 and TRBJ2-7, is KAGVTQTPRYLIKTRGQQVTLSCSPISGHRSVSWYQQTPGQGLQFLFEYFSETQRNKGNFPGRFSGRQFSNSRSEMNVSTLELGDSALYLCASSLQAGGPYEQYFGPGTRLTVT.

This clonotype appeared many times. CDR3 DNA sequence: TGCAGTGCTAGAGAATCGGCCAGACGGGTGAGGAATGAGCAGTTCTTC. Amino acids: CSARESARRVRNEQFF. The V call is TRBV20-1, the J call TRBJ2-1; D unclear. This CDR3 contains 16 residues. V lost 0 bases, J lost 7 bases, and 19 bases lay in between. Germline V gene lookup returns CDR1 DFQATT and CDR2 SNEGSKA (reference sequence).

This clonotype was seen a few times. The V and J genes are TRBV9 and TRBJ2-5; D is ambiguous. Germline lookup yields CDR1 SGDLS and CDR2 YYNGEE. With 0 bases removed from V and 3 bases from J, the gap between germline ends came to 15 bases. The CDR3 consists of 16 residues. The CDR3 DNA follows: TGTGCCAGCAGCGTAGGGAGAAGCGTTCAGGAAGAGACCCAGTACTTC. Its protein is CASSVGRSVQEETQYF.

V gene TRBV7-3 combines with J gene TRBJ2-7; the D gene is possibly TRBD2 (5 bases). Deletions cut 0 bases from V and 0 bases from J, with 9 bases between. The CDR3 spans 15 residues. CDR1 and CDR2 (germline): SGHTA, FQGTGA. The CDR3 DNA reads TGTGCCAGCAGCTTAACGTCGGGGAGCTCCTACGAGCAGTACTTC. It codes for CASSLTSGSSYEQYF.

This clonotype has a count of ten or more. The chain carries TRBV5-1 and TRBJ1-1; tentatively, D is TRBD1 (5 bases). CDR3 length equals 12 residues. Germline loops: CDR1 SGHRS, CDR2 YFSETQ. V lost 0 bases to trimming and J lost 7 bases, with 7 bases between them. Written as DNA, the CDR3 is TGCGCCAGCAGCTTGGGACAGAATGAAGCTTTCTTT. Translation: CASSLGQNEAFF.

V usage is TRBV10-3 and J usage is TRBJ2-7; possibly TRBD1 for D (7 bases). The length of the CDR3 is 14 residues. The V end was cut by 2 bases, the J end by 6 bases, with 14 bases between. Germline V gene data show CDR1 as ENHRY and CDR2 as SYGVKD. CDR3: CAISEDREVGEQYF. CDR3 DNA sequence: TGTGCCATCAGTGAGGACAGGGAGGTCGGCGAGCAGTACTTC.

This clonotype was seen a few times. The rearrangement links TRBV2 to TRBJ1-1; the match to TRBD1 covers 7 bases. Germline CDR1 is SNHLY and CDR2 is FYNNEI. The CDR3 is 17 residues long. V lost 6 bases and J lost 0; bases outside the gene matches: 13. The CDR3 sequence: CASRQGSLDLLNTEAFF. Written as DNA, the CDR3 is TGTGCCAGCAGACAGGGGTCCCTGGACCTTTTGAACACTGAAGCTTTCTTT. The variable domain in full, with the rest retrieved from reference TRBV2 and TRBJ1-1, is EPEVTQTPSHQVTQMGQEVILRCVPISNHLYFYWYRQILGQKVEFLVSFYNNEISEKSEIFDDQFSVERPDGSNFTLKIRSTKLEDSAMYFCASRQGSLDLLNTEAFFGQGTRLTVV.

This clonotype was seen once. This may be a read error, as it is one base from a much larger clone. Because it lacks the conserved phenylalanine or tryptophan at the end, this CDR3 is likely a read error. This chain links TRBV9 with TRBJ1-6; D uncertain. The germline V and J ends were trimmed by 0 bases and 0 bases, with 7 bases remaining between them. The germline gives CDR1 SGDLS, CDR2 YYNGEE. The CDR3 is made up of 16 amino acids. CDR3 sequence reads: CASSVGYSSYNSPLHS. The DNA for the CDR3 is TGTGCCAGCAGCGTAGGATACAGCTCCTATAATTCACCCCTCCACTCT.

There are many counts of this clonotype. CDR3 DNA sequence: TGCAGTGGCCGGGACAGGGGGTGGGGTGAGCAGTTCTTC. It specifies CSGRDRGWGEQFF. The gene calls are TRBV20-1 and TRBJ2-1; 11 bases match TRBD1. After removal of 7 bases from V and 9 bases from J, the junction contained 8 bases not matched to a gene. The CDR3 length is 13 residues. Germline V CDR1 and CDR2: DFQATT, SNEGSKA (reference sequence).

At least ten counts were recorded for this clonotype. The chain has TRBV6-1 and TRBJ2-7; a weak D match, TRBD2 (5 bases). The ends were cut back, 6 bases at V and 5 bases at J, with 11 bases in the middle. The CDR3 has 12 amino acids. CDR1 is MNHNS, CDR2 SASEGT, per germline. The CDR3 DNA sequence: TGTGCCAGCAGCGAGGGAATGCACGAGCAGTACTTC. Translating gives CASSEGMHEQYF.

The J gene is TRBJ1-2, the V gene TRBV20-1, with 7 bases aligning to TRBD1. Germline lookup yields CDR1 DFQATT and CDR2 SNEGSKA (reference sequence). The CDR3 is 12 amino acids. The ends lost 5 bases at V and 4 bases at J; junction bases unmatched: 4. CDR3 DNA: TGCAGTGCTCAGGGACAGAGCTATGGCTACACCTTC. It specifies CSAQGQSYGYTF.